The sequence of this T cell receptor beta chain was determined in a study of read filtering for tumor transcriptome and immune sequencing. Study-wide background: 8 or 9 patients were R-ISS I, approximately 15 were R-ISS II, 6 or 7 were R-ISS III. TCR-mapped reads were about 4.05 to 11 million with IR-seq versus roughly 85 to 1,400 with RNA-seq. Findings and limits, study-wide: This fraction held mixed bone marrow immune cells after CD138-negative sorting.

This clonotype was recorded at least ten times. Its antigen is unidentified. From about 0.4 ug of RNA, a library with molecular barcoded alpha/delta and beta/gamma adaptors was made. TCRdb reprocessed the reads with MiXCR, giving one entry per CDR3 protein. The sample includes about 90,000 distinct CDR3 sequences, more than 9% of them seen just once. Specimen: a population of CD138-negative cells sorted from bone marrow. This TCR was sampled from a donor aged 40 or older with multiple myeloma.

The CDR3 region is CASSLEGEEAFF. The DNA for the CDR3 is TGCGCCAGCAGCTTGGAGGGGGAAGAGGCTTTCTTT. The chain links TRBV5-1 to TRBJ1-1, with D perhaps matching TRBD1 (6 bases). Germline values: CDR1 SGHRS, CDR2 YFSETQ. The CDR3 has 12 amino acids. With 0 bases removed from V and 11 bases from J, the gap between germline ends came to 11 bases.